Sequencing of this T cell receptor beta chain was carried out in a study of blood T cells in healthy people across ages. A second about 6 to 12 cycle PCR used barcoded and J-beta primers. MiXCR, applied by TCRdb to the 5' RACE reads, yields one record per CDR3 protein. Among around 800,000 distinct CDR3 sequences listed, around 68% were seen once. V was shortened by 5 bases and J by 7 bases, with 15 bases between the two germline ends. Germline V gene data show CDR1 as SGHTA and CDR2 as FQGNSA. The CDR3 spans 15 residues. Sequenced input: blood. The receptor was derived from a young man in good health. V usage is TRBV7-2 and J usage is TRBJ1-6; perhaps TRBD1 as D (6 bases). CDR3 nucleotides: TGTGCCAGCAGCCCTCCAGGGGCGGGGAATTCACCCCTCCACTTT. The encoded protein is CASSPPGAGNSPLHF.